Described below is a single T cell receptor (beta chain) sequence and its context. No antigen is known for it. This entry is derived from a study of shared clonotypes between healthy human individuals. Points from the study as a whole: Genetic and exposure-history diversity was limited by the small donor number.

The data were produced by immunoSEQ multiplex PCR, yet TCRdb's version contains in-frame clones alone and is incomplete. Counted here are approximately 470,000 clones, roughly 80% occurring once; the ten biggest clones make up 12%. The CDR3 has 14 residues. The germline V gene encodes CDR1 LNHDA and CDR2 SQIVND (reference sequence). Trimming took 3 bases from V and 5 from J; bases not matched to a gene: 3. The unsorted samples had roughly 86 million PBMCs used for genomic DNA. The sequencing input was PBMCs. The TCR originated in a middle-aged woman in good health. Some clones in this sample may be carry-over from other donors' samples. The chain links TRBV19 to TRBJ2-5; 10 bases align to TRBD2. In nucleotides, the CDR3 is TGTGCCAGTAGTATCCTAGCGGGAGTGGAGACCCAGTACTTC. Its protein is CASSILAGVETQYF.